This T cell receptor beta chain was identified in a study of OX40 agonist ivuxolimab in advanced cancers. Study at large: An agonistic anti-OX40 (CD134) antibody, ivuxolimab, was used to treat the patients. Study results and caveats: The study found that CD8+ T cells averaged more expanded clones than CD4+.

Remarks on this clone: Its antigen is unknown.

The CDR3 runs to 11 residues. Trimming left V 2 bases short and J 7 bases short, with 3 bases between. The germline CDR1 and CDR2 sequences are SGHDN and FVKESK. The protocol was immunoSEQ multiplex PCR, while the TCRdb copy is restricted to in-frame clones and leaves out a portion. The sample has tens of thousands of clones, just under 75% seen once. Autoimmune disease history or systemic immunosuppression led to patients being barred. The starting material was CD4+ or CD8+ T cells sorted from blood, obtained in a trial of the OX40 agonist ivuxolimab. V and J are TRBV14 and TRBJ1-3; D ambiguous. This receptor was obtained from an adult with an advanced solid tumor such as melanoma, head and neck, liver or kidney cancer. The CDR3 region is CASSQINTIYF. The CDR3 DNA follows: TGTGCCAGCAGCCAAATCAACACCATATATTTT.